This T cell receptor beta chain originates from a study of T cell responses to AZD1222 COVID-19 vaccine. The V gene's germline CDR1 is SGHRS and CDR2 YFSETQ. CDR3 length: 15 amino acids. The V end was cut by 0 bases, the J end by 0 bases, with 10 bases between. Generated by immunoSEQ multiplex PCR, the TCRdb table keeps only in-frame clones and is missing some. The repertoire holds around 100,000 clones, with about 93% as singletons. The TCR was taken from an adult in good health. The chain carries TRBV5-1 and TRBJ2-7, with D unresolved. This sample comprised peripheral blood, obtained on day 0 of AZD1222 vaccination. For the CDR3, the DNA is TGCGCCAGCAGCTTGGGTGACACCGACTCCTACGAGCAGTACTTC. Encoded protein: CASSLGDTDSYEQYF.